One and the same sample provided the 7 T cell receptor beta chains below, sequenced in a study of cytomegalovirus exposure and HLA in healthy donors (dated by TCRdb to between 2016 and 2019). Library preparation was by the immunoSEQ multiplex PCR assay. The multiplex PCR relied on a mix of 60 forward primers for TCR Vbeta segments and 13 reverse primers for TCR Jbeta segments. In TCRdb, the immuneACCESS table is reduced to in-frame sequences with V and J assigned. These tables do not hold every clone; where another copy was compared, an unresolved V gene accounts for under half, and the others remain unexplained. The sample includes some 90,000 clones, with approximately 80% observed a single time. Clones ranked in the top ten supply around 5% of the sample. Sequencing was carried out using PBMCs. Receptors were obtained from a man between 25 and 39 years old in good health and CMV-seropositive.

The chain uses TRBV11-2 and TRBJ2-1; 11 positions agree with TRBD2. Germline assignment: CDR1 SGHAT and CDR2 FQNNGV. CDR3 length: 15 residues. Trimming took 3 bases from V and 7 from J; bases not matched to a gene: 5. CDR3 in DNA: TGTGCCAGCAGCTTCATTCTAGCGGGGGGAAATGAGCAGTTCTTC. Encoded protein: CASSFILAGGNEQFF.

This rearrangement joins TRBV15 to TRBJ1-1, with D maybe TRBD1 (5 bases). V shed 6 bases and J shed 4 bases, with 12 bases lying between them. CDR1 is LNHNV and CDR2 is YYDKDF in the germline V gene (reference sequence). There are 13 residues in the CDR3. As DNA, the CDR3 is TGTGCCACCAGGGGACTGGGGCGCACTGAAGCTTTCTTT. Translated, it gives CATRGLGRTEAFF.

The genes are TRBV6-1 and TRBJ2-7, with TRBD1 as a possible D gene (5 bases). CDR1 is MNHNS, CDR2 SASEGT, per germline. The CDR3 length is 12 residues. V was trimmed by 2 bases and J by 5 bases, leaving 7 bases between them. The CDR3 here is CASSEIGDEQYF. CDR3 DNA sequence: TGTGCCAGCAGTGAAATAGGGGACGAGCAGTACTTC.

The chain combines TRBV6-5 with TRBJ1-2, with TRBD1 matching over 7 bases. In germline, CDR1 is MNHEY, CDR2 SVGAGI. Unmatched junction bases numbered 7, after V lost 8 bases and J lost 4 bases. The CDR3 sequence is 13 residues long. CDR3 sequence: CASRETGRYGYTF. The CDR3, as DNA: TGTGCCAGCCGCGAGACAGGGCGCTATGGCTACACCTTC.

This clone was seen only a few times. The V gene is TRBV5-1, the J gene TRBJ2-3; the match to TRBD1 covers 12 bases. Germline CDR1 SGHRS, CDR2 YFSETQ. The trim removed 4 bases at V and 4 bases at J, leaving 7 bases unmatched. The CDR3 extends over 16 amino acids. Written as DNA, the CDR3 is TGCGCCAGCAGCCTAGGGACAGGGGGCGCCCCAGATACGCAGTATTTT. This translates into CASSLGTGGAPDTQYF.

The CDR3 DNA follows: TGTGCCAGCAGTGAATTCGTTATCGGGAGCAGCTCCTACAATGAGCAGTTCTTC. This codes for CASSEFVIGSSSYNEQFF. The rearrangement uses TRBV6-1 and TRBJ2-1, with D tentatively TRBD2 (6 bases). The CDR3 is 18 amino acids. Germline CDR1 MNHNS, CDR2 SASEGT. Trimming pared 2 bases from V and 0 bases from J, leaving 17 bases between.

The rearrangement joins TRBV2 to TRBJ2-5, with D perhaps matching TRBD1 (5 bases). The CDR3 has 14 residues. Trimming took off 1 base at V and 2 bases at J, with 8 bases between the two ends. Per germline, CDR1 SNHLY and CDR2 FYNNEI. CDR3 in DNA: TGTGCCAGCAGTGAAGGGGGCCCGCAAGAGACCCAGTACTTC. Translated, it gives CASSEGGPQETQYF.